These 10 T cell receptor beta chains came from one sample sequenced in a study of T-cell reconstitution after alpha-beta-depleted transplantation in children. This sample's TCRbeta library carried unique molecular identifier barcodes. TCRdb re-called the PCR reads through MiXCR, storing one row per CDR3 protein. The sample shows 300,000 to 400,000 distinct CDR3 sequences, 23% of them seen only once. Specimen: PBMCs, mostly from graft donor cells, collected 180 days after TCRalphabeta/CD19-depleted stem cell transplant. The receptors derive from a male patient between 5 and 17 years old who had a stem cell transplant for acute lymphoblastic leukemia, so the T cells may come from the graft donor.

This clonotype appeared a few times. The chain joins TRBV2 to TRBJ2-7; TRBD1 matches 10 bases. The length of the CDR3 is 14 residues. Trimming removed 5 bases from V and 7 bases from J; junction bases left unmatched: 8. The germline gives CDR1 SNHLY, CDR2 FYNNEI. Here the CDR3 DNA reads TGTGCCAGCAGTCCGGGACAGGGGTCATGGGAGCAGTACTTC. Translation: CASSPGQGSWEQYF.

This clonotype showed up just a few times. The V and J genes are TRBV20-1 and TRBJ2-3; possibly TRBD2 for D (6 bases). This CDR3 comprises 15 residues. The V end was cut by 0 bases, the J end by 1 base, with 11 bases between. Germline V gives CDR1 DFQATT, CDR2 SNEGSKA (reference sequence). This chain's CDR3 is CSARDQKRGTDTQYF. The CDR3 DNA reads TGCAGTGCTAGAGATCAAAAGCGGGGCACAGATACGCAGTATTTT.

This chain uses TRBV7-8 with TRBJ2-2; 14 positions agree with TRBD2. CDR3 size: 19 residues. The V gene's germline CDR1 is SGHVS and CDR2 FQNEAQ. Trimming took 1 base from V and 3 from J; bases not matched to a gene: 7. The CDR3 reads CASSLELLGLAGDTGELFF. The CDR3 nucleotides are TGTGCCAGCAGCTTAGAGTTATTGGGACTAGCGGGAGACACCGGGGAGCTGTTTTTT.

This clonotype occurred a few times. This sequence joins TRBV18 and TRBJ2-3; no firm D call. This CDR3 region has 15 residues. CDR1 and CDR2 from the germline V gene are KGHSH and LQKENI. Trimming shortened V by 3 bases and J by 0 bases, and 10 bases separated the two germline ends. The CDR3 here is CASSPAIGSTDTQYF. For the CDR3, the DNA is TGTGCCAGCTCACCCGCCATCGGAAGCACAGATACGCAGTATTTT.

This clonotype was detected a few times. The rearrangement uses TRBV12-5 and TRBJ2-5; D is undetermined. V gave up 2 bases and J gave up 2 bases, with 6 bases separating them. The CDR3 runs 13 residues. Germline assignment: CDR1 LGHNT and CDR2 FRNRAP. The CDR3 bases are TGTGCTAGTGGTTTGAACAGACAAGAGACCCAGTACTTC. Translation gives CASGLNRQETQYF.

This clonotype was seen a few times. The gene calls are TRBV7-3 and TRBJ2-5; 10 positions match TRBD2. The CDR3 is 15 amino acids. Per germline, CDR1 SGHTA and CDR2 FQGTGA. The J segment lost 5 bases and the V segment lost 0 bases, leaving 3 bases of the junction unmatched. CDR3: CASSLTGLAVETQYF. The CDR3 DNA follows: TGTGCCAGCAGCTTAACCGGACTAGCGGTGGAGACCCAGTACTTC.

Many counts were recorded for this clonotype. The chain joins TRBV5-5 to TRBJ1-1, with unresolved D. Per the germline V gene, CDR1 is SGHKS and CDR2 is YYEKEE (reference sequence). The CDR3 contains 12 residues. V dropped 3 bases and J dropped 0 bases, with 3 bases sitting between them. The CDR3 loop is CASSYLNTEAFF. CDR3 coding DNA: TGTGCCAGCAGCTACCTGAACACTGAAGCTTTCTTT.

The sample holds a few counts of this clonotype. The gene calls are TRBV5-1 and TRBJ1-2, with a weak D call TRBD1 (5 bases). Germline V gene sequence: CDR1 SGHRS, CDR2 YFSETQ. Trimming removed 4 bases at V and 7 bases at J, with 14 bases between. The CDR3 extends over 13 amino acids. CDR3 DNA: TGCGCCAGCAGCCACCGGGACCTTAGTGGCTACACCTTC. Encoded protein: CASSHRDLSGYTF.

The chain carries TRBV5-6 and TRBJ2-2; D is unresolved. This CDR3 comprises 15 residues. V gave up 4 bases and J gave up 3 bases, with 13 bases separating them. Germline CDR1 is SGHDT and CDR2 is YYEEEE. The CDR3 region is CASSRSSVYTGELFF. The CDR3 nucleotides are TGTGCCAGCAGCCGAAGCTCGGTATACACCGGGGAGCTGTTTTTT.

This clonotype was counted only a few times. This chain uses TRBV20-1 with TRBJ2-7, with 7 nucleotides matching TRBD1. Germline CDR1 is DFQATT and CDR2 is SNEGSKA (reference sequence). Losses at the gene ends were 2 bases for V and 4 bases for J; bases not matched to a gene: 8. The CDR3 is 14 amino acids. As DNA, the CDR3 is TGCAGTGCTAGAAAGGCAGGGGGTAAATACGAGCAGTACTTC. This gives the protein CSARKAGGKYEQYF.